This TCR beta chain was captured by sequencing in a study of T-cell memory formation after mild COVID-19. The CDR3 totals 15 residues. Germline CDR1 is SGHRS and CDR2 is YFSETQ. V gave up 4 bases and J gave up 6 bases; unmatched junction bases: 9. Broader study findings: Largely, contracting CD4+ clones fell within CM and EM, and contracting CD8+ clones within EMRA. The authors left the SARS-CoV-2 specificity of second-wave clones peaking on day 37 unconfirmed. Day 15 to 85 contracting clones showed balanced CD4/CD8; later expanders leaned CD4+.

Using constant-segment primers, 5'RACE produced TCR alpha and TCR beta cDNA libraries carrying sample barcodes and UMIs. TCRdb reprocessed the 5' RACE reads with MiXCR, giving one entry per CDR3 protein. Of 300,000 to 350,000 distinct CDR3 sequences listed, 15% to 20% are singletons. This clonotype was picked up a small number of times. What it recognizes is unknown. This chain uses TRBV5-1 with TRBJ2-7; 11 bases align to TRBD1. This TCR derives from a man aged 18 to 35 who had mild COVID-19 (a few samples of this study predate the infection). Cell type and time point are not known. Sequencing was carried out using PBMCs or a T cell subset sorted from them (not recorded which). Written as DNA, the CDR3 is TGCGCCAGCAGCGACTCCGGACAGGGGGCGATCGAGCAGTACTTC. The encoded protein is CASSDSGQGAIEQYF. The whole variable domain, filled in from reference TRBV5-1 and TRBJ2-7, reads KAGVTQTPRYLIKTRGQQVTLSCSPISGHRSVSWYQQTPGQGLQFLFEYFSETQRNKGNFPGRFSGRQFSNSRSEMNVSTLELGDSALYLCASSDSGQGAIEQYFGPGTRLTVT.